Listed here is a single T cell receptor (beta chain). This sample is part of a study of blood T cell repertoires in COVID-19. CDR1 is MDHEN, CDR2 SYDVKM, per germline. Trimming took 4 bases from V and 11 from J; bases not matched to a gene: 9. This CDR3 has 14 residues. Authors' processing steps: Reference gene primer amplification gave estimated nucleated cell counts. The method was immunoSEQ multiplex PCR; TCRdb's version includes in-frame clones alone and lacks a portion of them. Clonal size and the V and J genes are those of that table, whereas D and trimming came from the DNA. This sample has more than 250,000 clones; around 86% occur once, and the top ten carry 1%.

The receptor's source is a man in his forties or fifties with active or convalescent COVID-19. V and J are TRBV28 and TRBJ1-2; 11 nucleotides align to TRBD1. The sample consisted of peripheral blood. The CDR3 DNA reads TGTGCCAGCAGTTCCACCGGGACAGGGGGAAAATACACCTTC. Protein product: CASSSTGTGGKYTF.